This paragraph covers one T cell receptor beta chain sequence. V was cut by 3 bases and J by 4 bases, with 11 bases left in between. This CDR3 contains 14 residues. Germline V gene sequence: CDR1 SGHNT, CDR2 YYREEE (reference sequence). It was CD45RO-negative cells, positively selected for CCR7, that made up naive CD8 cells, with terminally differentiated effector memory CD45RA+ cells excluded. The record originates from a study of shared clonotypes between healthy human individuals. Assay used: immunoSEQ multiplex PCR; TCRdb lists only in-frame clones, some missing. This sample yields 2 million to 2.5 million clones, of which about 93% are seen a single time; about 1.5% belongs to the top ten.

The rearrangement joins TRBV5-4 to TRBJ1-3; D not certain. The origin of this receptor is a man between 18 and 29 years old in good health. Some clones in this sample may be carry-over from other donors' samples. The sample taken for sequencing was naive CD8+ T cells from PBMCs. CDR3 nucleotides: TGTGCCAGCAGCTCGGACGGCCTGGGAAACACCATATATTTT. Encoded protein: CASSSDGLGNTIYF.